This TCR beta chain was recovered during a study of blood T cell repertoires in COVID-19. About the study: From the United States, Italy and Spain came samples of acute and convalescent COVID-19. PBMCs, B-cell-depleted T cells, or T cells were the source of the cDNA or gDNA that made up the material.

With V trimmed by 4 bases and J by 1 base, 26 bases remained unmatched. This CDR3 spans 22 amino acids. Germline V gene sequence: CDR1 SGHRS, CDR2 YFSETQ. Sequenced by immunoSEQ multiplex PCR; TCRdb stores in-frame clones only, minus some. The repertoire holds over 400,000 clones, with roughly 88% as singletons. Material for sequencing was peripheral blood. This receptor was identified in a human donor in a cohort sampled during active COVID-19. The rearrangement links TRBV5-1 to TRBJ1-1, with 9 bases matching TRBD1. The CDR3 region has the DNA TGCGCCAGCAGCCCCGGCGCGAGGGGGACAGGGATACGATTCCTCAAGAACACTGAAGCTTTCTTT. This codes for CASSPGARGTGIRFLKNTEAFF.